This is a list of T cell receptor beta chains from one sample in a study of OX40 agonist ivuxolimab in advanced cancers. Method: immunoSEQ multiplex PCR; TCRdb's copy keeps in-frame clones and lacks some. The table shows tens of thousands of clones, with 85% occurring only once. This sample comprised CD4+ or CD8+ T cells sorted from blood, obtained in a trial of the OX40 agonist ivuxolimab. The receptors here all came from an adult with an advanced solid tumor such as melanoma, head and neck, liver or kidney cancer. Both conserved end residues are part of each CDR3. A D gene is named only where the DNA matches it firmly. A clone size is listed for some rows: how often the clone was seen (once, few, many), or a class if it is expanded.

D	V	J	size	CDR3	DNA
-	TRBV9	TRBJ2-2	few	CASSVGAEGAGELFF	TGTGCCAGCAGCGTAGGGGCTGAGGGGGCCGGGGAGCTGTTTTTT
TRBD1	TRBV27	TRBJ1-1	-	CASSYYKGANTEAFF	TGTGCCAGCAGTTATTACAAGGGGGCGAACACTGAAGCTTTCTTT
TRBD1	TRBV7-9	TRBJ1-2	-	CASSHAFRQGAPGYTF	TGTGCCAGCAGCCACGCGTTCCGGCAGGGGGCTCCCGGCTACACCTTC
-	TRBV28	TRBJ1-5	-	CASKTDGSGNQPQHF	TGTGCCAGCAAAACAGACGGCAGTGGCAATCAGCCCCAGCATTTT
-	TRBV10-3	TRBJ1-5	few	CAISEFGYNQPQHF	TGTGCCATCAGTGAGTTCGGATACAATCAGCCCCAGCATTTT
TRBD1	TRBV19	TRBJ2-3	-	CASRIRGSTDTQYF	TGTGCCAGTAGAATCAGGGGGAGCACAGATACGCAGTATTTT
-	TRBV5-5	TRBJ2-7	-	CASSQVRGLGEQYF	TGTGCCAGCAGCCAGGTTCGGGGCCTCGGCGAGCAGTACTTC
TRBD2	TRBV6-5	TRBJ2-3	-	CASKLAGGLTDTQYF	TGTGCCAGCAAGCTAGCGGGGGGGCTTACAGATACGCAGTATTTT
TRBD2	TRBV7-6	TRBJ2-1	once	CASSGTGTSINEQFF	TGTGCCAGCAGCGGAACCGGGACTAGCATTAATGAGCAGTTCTTC
TRBD1	TRBV5-1	TRBJ1-4	few	CASSLGGGNANEKLFF	TGCGCCAGCAGCTTGGGAGGGGGCAACGCTAATGAAAAACTGTTTTTT
TRBD1	TRBV25-1	TRBJ2-7	-	CASATGTGAYEQYF	TGTGCCAGCGCCACCGGGACAGGGGCCTACGAGCAGTACTTC
TRBD1	TRBV4-3	TRBJ2-3	-	CASSQGYRRGQGFGDTQYF	TGCGCCAGCAGCCAAGGATACCGGCGGGGACAGGGGTTTGGAGATACGCAGTATTTT
-	TRBV7-3	TRBJ2-1	-	CASSLEGFSYNEQFF	TGTGCCAGCAGCCTAGAAGGCTTCTCCTACAATGAGCAGTTCTTC
-	TRBV13	TRBJ2-7	once	CASSLGQGWAGYEQYF	TGTGCCAGCAGCTTAGGACAGGGTTGGGCGGGCTACGAGCAGTACTTC
-	TRBV19	TRBJ2-5	-	CASRLRGAGGRETQYF	TGTGCCAGTAGGCTCCGGGGGGCAGGGGGTCGGGAGACCCAGTACTTC
-	TRBV30	TRBJ1-2	-	CAWTGGGFGYGYTF	TGTGCCTGGACGGGAGGGGGGTTTGGCTATGGCTACACCTTC
-	TRBV6-4	TRBJ2-2	-	CASSVRTPGTGELFF	TGTGCCAGCAGTGTGAGGACGCCGGGCACCGGGGAGCTGTTTTTT
TRBD2	TRBV11-3	TRBJ2-7	once	CASSLGGSGRAYEQYF	TGTGCCAGCAGCTTAGGGGGTAGCGGGAGAGCCTACGAGCAGTACTTC
-	TRBV11-3	TRBJ2-2	-	CASSFDGRNTGELFF	TGTGCCAGCAGCTTTGACGGGAGGAACACCGGGGAGCTGTTTTTT
-	TRBV10-3	TRBJ1-3	-	CAISAGAQGSNTIYF	TGTGCCATCAGTGCAGGGGCCCAAGGGAGTAACACCATATATTTT
-	TRBV6-1	TRBJ2-7	-	CASSERLEGWDEQYF	TGTGCCAGCAGTGAAAGACTAGAGGGCTGGGACGAGCAGTACTTC
TRBD1	TRBV6-1	TRBJ1-4	-	CASRMGQGNEKLFF	TGTGCCAGCAGGATGGGACAGGGAAATGAAAAACTGTTTTTT
-	TRBV6-6	TRBJ1-5	once	CASSSEGNQPQHF	TGTGCCAGCAGTTCAGAGGGCAATCAGCCCCAGCATTTT
-	TRBV19	TRBJ2-5	-	CASSISRDGTQYF	TGTGCCAGTAGTATCAGTCGGGACGGGACCCAGTACTTC
-	TRBV7-9	TRBJ2-7	-	CASSLGIVQINSYEQYF	TGTGCCAGCAGCTTAGGAATAGTACAAATCAACTCCTACGAGCAGTACTTC
-	TRBV4-3	TRBJ2-4	-	CASSQDRGAIQYF	TGCGCCAGCAGCCAAGATCGGGGGGCCATTCAGTACTTC
TRBD1	TRBV7-3	TRBJ2-2	-	CASSRTGERTGELFF	TGTGCCAGCAGCCGGACAGGCGAACGCACCGGGGAGCTGTTTTTT
TRBD2	TRBV5-5	TRBJ2-1	-	CASSLSLAGDNEQFF	TGTGCCAGCAGCTTGTCCCTAGCGGGAGACAATGAGCAGTTCTTC
TRBD2	TRBV6-5	TRBJ2-2	-	CASSSLAGGAGELFF	TGTGCCAGCAGTTCCCTAGCGGGAGGAGCCGGGGAGCTGTTTTTT
TRBD1	TRBV5-1	TRBJ1-4	-	CASSDLQGAKEKLFF	TGCGCCAGCTCTGATTTACAGGGGGCGAAAGAAAAACTGTTTTTT
-	TRBV7-3	TRBJ2-7	-	CASSLYRDPSYEQYF	TGTGCCAGCAGCTTATATCGGGACCCCTCCTACGAGCAGTACTTC
-	TRBV2	TRBJ1-6	-	CASSAQGYNSPLHF	TGTGCCAGCAGCGCCCAGGGGTACAATTCACCCCTCCACTTT
-	TRBV13	TRBJ2-2	-	CASSFRGGTGELFF	TGTGCCAGCAGCTTCCGTGGGGGAACCGGGGAGCTGTTTTTT
TRBD2	TRBV11-3	TRBJ2-3	-	CASSLRLAGRTDTQYF	TGTGCCAGCAGCCTCAGACTAGCGGGGCGCACAGATACGCAGTATTTT
-	TRBV30	TRBJ2-7	-	CAWGQVASEQYF	TGTGCCTGGGGTCAGGTAGCGAGCGAGCAGTACTTC
TRBD2	TRBV11-3	TRBJ2-1	once	CASSLGLWGLAESNEQFF	TGTGCCAGCAGCTTAGGGTTATGGGGACTAGCGGAGTCCAATGAGCAGTTCTTC
-	TRBV12-5	TRBJ2-7	-	CASGSSPYEQYF	TGTGCTAGTGGTTCTTCTCCGTACGAGCAGTACTTC
-	TRBV6-6	TRBJ1-2	-	CATSSQRGRGYTF	TGTGCCACTTCCTCTCAGCGGGGTCGCGGCTACACCTTC
-	TRBV11-2	TRBJ2-7	-	CASSRQVRGEQYF	TGTGCCAGCAGTCGACAGGTTCGGGGCGAGCAGTACTTC
-	TRBV4-1	TRBJ1-1	-	CASSQVYLFSGRAEAFF	TGCGCCAGCAGCCAAGTTTACTTATTCTCGGGTAGGGCTGAAGCTTTCTTT
-	TRBV7-9	TRBJ2-3	-	CASRQAVLSTDTQYF	TGTGCCAGCCGCCAAGCGGTATTGAGCACAGATACGCAGTATTTT
-	TRBV5-4	TRBJ1-2	-	CASSLGQAAANYGYTF	TGTGCCAGCAGCTTAGGTCAGGCTGCGGCTAACTATGGCTACACCTTC